A single sample gave rise to the 25 T cell receptor beta chains below, sequenced in a study of beta chain features in type 1 diabetes. The study reverse transcribed the entire isolated RNA, so it sequenced expressed TCRB transcripts. Using immunoSEQ multiplex PCR, the repertoire was profiled, and TCRdb retains in-frame clones only, with some absent. The sample contains roughly 380,000 clones, roughly 21% of which appear only once. Sample: naive CD4+ T cells from blood. The receptors stem from a young woman in good health.

This clone has a handful of counts. The chain is built from TRBV4-2 and TRBJ2-7; 8 bases map to TRBD1. The germline gives CDR1 LGHNA, CDR2 YNFKEQ. The CDR3 has 15 amino acids. The V segment lost 4 bases and the J segment 5 bases; nucleotides outside the gene matches: 10. The chain's CDR3 is CASSLRQGQWDEQYF. The CDR3 coding sequence is TGTGCCAGCAGCCTTCGACAGGGGCAGTGGGACGAGCAGTACTTC.

In this sample, this clone turned up a few times. The chain recombines TRBV2 with TRBJ1-1, with D tentatively TRBD1 (5 bases). Germline V gene data show CDR1 as SNHLY and CDR2 as FYNNEI. The CDR3 is 13 amino acids. The V end lost 2 bases, the J end lost 3 bases, and 7 bases lay between the germline ends. The CDR3 bases are TGTGCCAGCAGTGAATTAGGGGACACTGAAGCTTTCTTT. It codes for CASSELGDTEAFF. The complete variable domain, with remaining parts taken from reference TRBV2 and TRBJ1-1, reads EPEVTQTPSHQVTQMGQEVILRCVPISNHLYFYWYRQILGQKVEFLVSFYNNEISEKSEIFDDQFSVERPDGSNFTLKIRSTKLEDSAMYFCASSELGDTEAFFGQGTRLTVV.

This clone was recorded a few times. The V call is TRBV30, the J call TRBJ2-7, with 7 bases aligning to TRBD1. This CDR3 has 14 amino acids. Germline CDR1 is GTSNPN and CDR2 is SVGIG (reference sequence). V was pared by 1 base and J by 3 bases, with 6 bases of the junction left unmatched. The CDR3 coding sequence is TGTGCCTGGAGTGACAGGGGCCGCGGCTACGAGCAGTACTTC. Its protein is CAWSDRGRGYEQYF.

This clone was seen a few times. The rearrangement links TRBV29-1 to TRBJ2-1; the D gene is possibly TRBD2 (5 bases). The CDR3 is 10 amino acids. Trimming left V 7 bases short and J 4 bases short, with 5 bases between. The V gene's germline CDR1 is SQVTM and CDR2 ANQGSEA. CDR3 sequence (DNA): TGCAGCGGGACTTACAATGAGCAGTTCTTC. Its protein is CSGTYNEQFF.

As concerns this clone: One junction end disagrees with the germline gene, perhaps due to a read error. The genes are TRBV7-7 and TRBJ2-2; D perhaps matches TRBD1 (5 bases). There are 13 residues in the CDR3. Germline V lookup: CDR1 SSHAT, CDR2 FNYEAQ (reference sequence). CDR3 in amino acids: CASSRTLAGELFF. CDR3 DNA sequence: TGTGCTAGCAGCCGGACATTGGCCGGGGAGCTGTTTTTT. The full variable domain, with the rest looked up from reference TRBV7-7 and TRBJ2-2, is GAGVSQSPRYKVTKRGQDVTLRCDPISSHATLYWYQQALGQGPEFLTYFNYEAQPDKSGLPSDRFSAERPEGSISTLTIQRTEQRDSAMYRCASSRTLAGELFFGEGSRLTVL.

In this sample, this clone turned up a few times. This chain links TRBV5-4 with TRBJ1-1; D is undetermined. The CDR3 consists of 14 residues. V lost 4 bases, J lost 3 bases, and 13 bases lay in between. Germline CDR1 reads SGHNT; CDR2 reads YYREEE (reference sequence). CDR3 bases: TGTGCCAGCAGCCCCGGAACGAGGGACACTGAAGCTTTCTTT. This sequence encodes CASSPGTRDTEAFF.

This clone was observed a few times. This rearrangement joins TRBV7-9 to TRBJ2-6; 10 bases align to TRBD2. The junction had 5 bases not matched to a gene; V was cut back by 4 bases and J by 2 bases. Germline-derived CDR1 and CDR2 are SEHNR and FQNEAQ (reference sequence). The length of the CDR3 is 17 residues. The CDR3 protein is CASSSSSGRAGANVLTF. The CDR3 DNA reads as TGTGCCAGCAGCTCTTCTAGCGGGAGAGCTGGGGCCAACGTCCTGACTTTC.

This rearrangement joins TRBV6-1 to TRBJ2-1, with a possible D match to TRBD1 (6 bases). This CDR3 comprises 13 residues. Trimming removed 5 bases at V and 13 bases at J, with 18 bases between. The germline V gene encodes CDR1 MNHNS and CDR2 SASEGT. CDR3 coding DNA: TGTGCCAGCAGTTTCTCTACAGGGAAAAATCAGTTCTTC. This translates into CASSFSTGKNQFF.

V usage is TRBV4-2 and J usage is TRBJ2-7; 7 bases line up with TRBD2. V gave up 4 bases and J gave up 5 bases; unmatched junction bases: 8. The germline V gene encodes CDR1 LGHNA and CDR2 YNFKEQ. The CDR3 runs 14 residues. The CDR3 loop is CASSPGLEVHEQYF. CDR3 bases: TGTGCCAGCAGCCCAGGACTAGAGGTCCACGAGCAGTACTTC.

A few counts support this clone. V gene TRBV14 combines with J gene TRBJ2-1; 9 bases fit TRBD2. Germline CDR1 SGHDN, CDR2 FVKESK. The ends lost 1 base at V and 8 bases at J; junction bases unmatched: 9. The length of the CDR3 is 16 residues. CDR3 sequence: CASSQVASGKGDEQFF. In DNA, the CDR3 is TGTGCCAGCAGCCAAGTTGCTAGCGGGAAAGGCGATGAGCAGTTCTTC.

The table lists this clone with a few counts. V usage is TRBV30 and J usage is TRBJ2-7; D may be TRBD1 (6 bases). The V gene lost 1 base and the J gene lost 1 base, with 11 bases spanning the gap. The V gene's germline CDR1 is GTSNPN and CDR2 SVGIG (reference sequence). The CDR3 is made up of 14 amino acids. The CDR3 loop reads CAWSAQGISYEQYF. The CDR3 region has the DNA TGTGCCTGGAGTGCTCAGGGGATTTCCTACGAGCAGTACTTC.

The chain recombines TRBV7-9 with TRBJ2-3; possibly TRBD1 for D (6 bases). CDR1 is SEHNR, CDR2 FQNEAQ, per germline (reference sequence). V was shortened by 4 bases and J by 1 base, with 18 bases between the two germline ends. The CDR3 spans 17 residues. CDR3 in DNA: TGTGCCAGCAGCTCCACGGGACACATAAGAGGCACAGATACGCAGTATTTT. Residues: CASSSTGHIRGTDTQYF.

As regards this clone: This sample also contains other DNA sequences that code for the same CDR3. As DNA, the CDR3 is TGTGCCTGGAGTGTACAGGGGGAGTCACCCCTCCACTTT. Amino acid sequence: CAWSVQGESPLHF. The gene calls are TRBV30 and TRBJ1-6, with 8 bases identical to TRBD1. CDR3 size: 13 residues. Looked up from germline, CDR1 is GTSNPN and CDR2 is SVGIG (reference sequence). V lost 0 bases to trimming and J lost 10 bases; unmatched junction nucleotides: 2.

This clone showed up just a few times. The chain uses TRBV4-3 and TRBJ2-1; 9 bases fit TRBD2. Per germline, CDR1 LGHNA and CDR2 YSLEER. CDR3 length: 16 residues. Losses at the gene ends were 0 bases for V and 9 bases for J; bases not matched to a gene: 9. CDR3 sequence reads: CASSQDLRGGRREQFF. The CDR3 DNA is TGCGCCAGCAGCCAAGATTTGCGGGGGGGCCGTCGTGAGCAGTTCTTC.

The chain uses TRBV6-1 and TRBJ2-3, with 12 nucleotides matching TRBD1. V shed 6 bases, J shed 7 bases, and the junction held 8 bases outside the gene matches. The length of the CDR3 is 15 residues. The germline CDR1 and CDR2 sequences are MNHNS and SASEGT. CDR3: CASSLSGQGANTQYF. CDR3 sequence (DNA): TGTGCCAGCAGCCTCTCGGGACAGGGGGCAAATACGCAGTATTTT.

This clone was counted between two and nine times. The rearrangement links TRBV2 to TRBJ2-2; the match to TRBD2 covers 10 bases. This CDR3 is built from 14 residues. The V gene end was trimmed by 6 bases and the J gene end by 5 bases; junction bases not matched to a gene: 3. CDR1 is SNHLY and CDR2 is FYNNEI in the germline V gene. The CDR3 loop is CASRGTSETGELFF. The CDR3 nucleotides are TGTGCCAGCAGAGGGACTAGCGAGACCGGGGAGCTGTTTTTT.

The chain recombines TRBV18 with TRBJ2-5; TRBD2 might be the D (5 bases). Germline-derived CDR1 and CDR2 are KGHSH and LQKENI. The V end lost 2 bases, the J end lost 6 bases, and 13 bases lay between the germline ends. The CDR3 is 14 amino acids. The CDR3 reads CASSPSGGPKTQYF. DNA for the CDR3: TGTGCCAGCTCACCAAGCGGAGGCCCCAAGACCCAGTACTTC. Together with reference TRBV18 and TRBJ2-5, the CDR3 gives the full variable domain: NAGVMQNPRHLVRRRGQEARLRCSPMKGHSHVYWYRQLPEEGLKFMVYLQKENIIDESGMPKERFSAEFPKEGPSILRIQQVVRGDSAAYFCASSPSGGPKTQYFGPGTRLLVL.

The chain uses TRBV30 and TRBJ2-5; 10 bases match TRBD2. Trimming took 2 bases from V and 1 from J; bases not matched to a gene: 4. The CDR3 extends over 15 amino acids. The germline V gene encodes CDR1 GTSNPN and CDR2 SVGIG (reference sequence). CDR3: CAWSRSSGGQETQYF. CDR3 nucleotides: TGTGCCTGGAGTAGGTCTAGCGGGGGCCAAGAGACCCAGTACTTC.

This clone was seen a few times. J is TRBJ1-5 and V is TRBV5-6; D is perhaps TRBD1 (5 bases). Germline V gives CDR1 SGHDT, CDR2 YYEEEE. The CDR3 totals 13 residues. V lost 0 bases and J lost 7, with 8 bases in between. The CDR3 loop reads CASSLAGNQPQHF. Here the CDR3 DNA reads TGTGCCAGCAGCTTGGCAGGGAACCAGCCCCAGCATTTT.

Comment on this clone: The same CDR3 is also encoded by other DNA sequences in this sample. The J gene is TRBJ1-1, the V gene TRBV29-1; possible D gene TRBD1, 6 bases. The CDR3 has 12 residues. Trimming took 7 bases from V and 0 from J, leaving 9 bases between them. CDR1 and CDR2 from the germline V gene are SQVTM and ANQGSEA. The DNA of the CDR3 is TGCAGCGGAGGACAGCTGAACACTGAAGCTTTCTTT. Residues: CSGGQLNTEAFF.

V gene TRBV18 combines with J gene TRBJ1-2; TRBD1 matches at 7 bases. The CDR3 spans 16 residues. J gave up 4 bases and V 0 bases, and 8 bases lay outside the gene matches. The germline V gene has CDR1 KGHSH and CDR2 LQKENI. The CDR3 DNA sequence: TGTGCCAGCTCACCACCAGTAGGGACAGCGCCCTATGGCTACACCTTC. Residues: CASSPPVGTAPYGYTF.

A single count supports this clone. The chain uses TRBV27 and TRBJ2-3, with TRBD1 matching 7 bases. J gave up 6 bases and V 3 bases, and 9 bases lay outside the gene matches. The CDR3 runs to 15 residues. The V gene's germline CDR1 is MNHEY and CDR2 SMNVEV (reference sequence). Here the CDR3 DNA reads TGTGCCAGCAGTTTTGCTGGGACAGTCGCCGATACGCAGTATTTT. Translated: CASSFAGTVADTQYF.

This clone was observed a handful of times. This chain connects TRBV19 to TRBJ1-2; TRBD1 matches at 8 bases. Germline values: CDR1 LNHDA, CDR2 SQIVND (reference sequence). Trimming cost V 7 bases and J 4 bases; bases outside gene matches: 11. The CDR3 spans 15 residues. For the CDR3, the DNA is TGTGCCAGTACCAGGGGTCCAGGGGGCGCCTATGGCTACACCTTC. Translating it yields CASTRGPGGAYGYTF.

This clone appeared a few times. The V call is TRBV18, the J call TRBJ1-2; a weak D match, TRBD1 (6 bases). There are 14 residues in the CDR3. Germline V gene lookup returns CDR1 KGHSH and CDR2 LQKENI. Trimming took off 1 base at V and 4 bases at J, with 10 bases between the two ends. The CDR3 DNA reads as TGTGCCAGCTCACCACTCAGGGGTGGCTATGGCTACACCTTC. Encoded protein: CASSPLRGGYGYTF.

This chain uses TRBV15 with TRBJ2-1; 8 positions match TRBD2. CDR1 LNHNV and CDR2 YYDKDF come from the germline V gene (reference sequence). V shed 1 base, J shed 0 bases, and the junction held 2 bases outside the gene matches. The CDR3 consists of 16 residues. The CDR3 DNA sequence: TGTGCCACCAGCAGAGTCGGGGGGGCCTCCTACAATGAGCAGTTCTTC. Protein sequence: CATSRVGGASYNEQFF. The whole variable domain, remainder taken from reference TRBV15 and TRBJ2-1, is DAMVIQNPRYQVTQFGKPVTLSCSQTLNHNVMYWYQQKSSQAPKLLFHYYDKDFNNEADTPDNFQSRRPNTSFCFLDIRSPGLGDTAMYLCATSRVGGASYNEQFFGPGTRLTVL.